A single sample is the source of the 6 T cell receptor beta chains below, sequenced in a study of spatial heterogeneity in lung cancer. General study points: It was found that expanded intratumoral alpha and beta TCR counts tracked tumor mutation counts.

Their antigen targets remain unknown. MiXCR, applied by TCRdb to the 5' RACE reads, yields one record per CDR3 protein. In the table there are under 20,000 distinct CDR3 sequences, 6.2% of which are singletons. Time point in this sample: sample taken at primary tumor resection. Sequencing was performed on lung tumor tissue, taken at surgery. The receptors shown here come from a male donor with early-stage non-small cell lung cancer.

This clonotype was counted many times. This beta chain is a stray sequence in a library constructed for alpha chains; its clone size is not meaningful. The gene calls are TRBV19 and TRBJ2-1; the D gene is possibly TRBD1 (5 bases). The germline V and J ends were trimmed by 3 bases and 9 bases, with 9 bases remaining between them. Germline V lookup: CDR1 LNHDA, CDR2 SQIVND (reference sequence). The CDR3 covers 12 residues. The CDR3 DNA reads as TGTGCCAGTAGTATCCCTAGGGGTGAGCAGTTCTTC. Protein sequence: CASSIPRGEQFF. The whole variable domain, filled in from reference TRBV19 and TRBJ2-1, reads DGGITQSPKYLFRKEGQNVTLSCEQNLNHDAMYWYRQDPGQGLRLIYYSQIVNDFQKGDIAEGYSVSREKKESFPLTVTSAQKNPTAFYLCASSIPRGEQFFGPGTRLTVL.

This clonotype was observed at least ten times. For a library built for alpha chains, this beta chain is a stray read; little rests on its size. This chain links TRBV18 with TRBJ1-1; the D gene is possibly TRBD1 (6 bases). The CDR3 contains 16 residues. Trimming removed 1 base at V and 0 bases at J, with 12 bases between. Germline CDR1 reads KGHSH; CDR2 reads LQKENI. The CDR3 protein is CASSPRGPGVNTEAFF. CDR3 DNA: TGTGCCAGCTCACCACGGGGGCCAGGGGTGAACACTGAAGCTTTCTTT.

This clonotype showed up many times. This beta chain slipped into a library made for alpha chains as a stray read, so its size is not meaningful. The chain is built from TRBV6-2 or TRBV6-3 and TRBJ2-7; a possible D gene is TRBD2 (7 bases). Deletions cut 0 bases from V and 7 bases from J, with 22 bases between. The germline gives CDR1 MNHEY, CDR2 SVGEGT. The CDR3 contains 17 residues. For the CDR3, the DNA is TGTGCCAGCAGTTACTCGAGGCGGCGGGGGCCCACGGGGGAGCAGTACTTC. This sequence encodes CASSYSRRRGPTGEQYF.

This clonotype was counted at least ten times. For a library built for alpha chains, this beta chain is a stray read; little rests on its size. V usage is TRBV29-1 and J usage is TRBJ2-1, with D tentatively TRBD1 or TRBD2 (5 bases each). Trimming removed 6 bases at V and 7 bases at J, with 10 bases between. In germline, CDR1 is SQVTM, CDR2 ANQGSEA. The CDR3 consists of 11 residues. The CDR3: CSVPWGNEQFF. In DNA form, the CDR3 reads TGCAGCGTCCCCTGGGGGAATGAGCAGTTCTTC.

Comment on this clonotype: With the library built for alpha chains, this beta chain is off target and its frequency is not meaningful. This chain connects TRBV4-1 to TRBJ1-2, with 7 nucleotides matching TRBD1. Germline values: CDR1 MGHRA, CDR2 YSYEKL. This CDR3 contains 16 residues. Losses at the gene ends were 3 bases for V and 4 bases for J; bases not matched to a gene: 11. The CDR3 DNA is TGCGCCAGCAGCCAGTCTCAGGGGGATGTGGCCTATGGCTACACCTTC. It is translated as CASSQSQGDVAYGYTF.

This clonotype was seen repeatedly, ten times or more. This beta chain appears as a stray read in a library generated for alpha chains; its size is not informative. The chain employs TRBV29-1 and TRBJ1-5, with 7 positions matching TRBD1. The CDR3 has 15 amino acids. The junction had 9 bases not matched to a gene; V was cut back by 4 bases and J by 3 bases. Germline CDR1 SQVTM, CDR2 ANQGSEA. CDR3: CSVGVAGGDNQPQHF. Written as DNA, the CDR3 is TGCAGCGTTGGTGTTGCAGGGGGGGACAATCAGCCCCAGCATTTT.